The source of this T cell receptor beta chain is a study of Tregs in tolerant kidney transplant recipients. Regarding the study as a whole: Expanding Tregs on activated donor B cells appeared to best identify donor-specific TCRbeta clones. Findings come from small patient numbers and require larger validation. Tolerant patients' donor-specific Tregs expanded beyond overall Tregs, suggesting antigen-driven growth.

The protocol was immunoSEQ multiplex PCR, while the TCRdb copy is restricted to in-frame clones and leaves out a portion. The data show 90,000 or so clones, roughly 93% seen once. Germline V gives CDR1 MDHEN, CDR2 SYDVKM. CDR3 length equals 16 residues. V was trimmed by 1 base and J by 5 bases, leaving 14 bases between them. Mixed chimerism was transient after nonmyeloablative marrow transplants from related graft donors. Unstimulated regulatory T cells (CD4+CD25+CD127-), CD4+CD25- non-regulatory cells, CD4 and CD8 cells were FACS-sorted from thawed PBMCs. Note on this clone: Its target is not known.

The material sequenced was CD4+ T cells from blood (PBMCs), taken 12 months after the transplant. The receptor comes from a human patient who received a combined kidney and bone marrow transplant. Some T cells may have come from the graft donor. The rearrangement uses TRBV28 and TRBJ2-2; possible D gene TRBD1, 6 bases. CDR3 sequence (DNA): TGTGCCAGCAGTTTATTCGGACAGCCTAGGACCGGGGAGCTGTTTTTT. This encodes CASSLFGQPRTGELFF.